This T cell receptor beta chain was recorded in a study of cytomegalovirus exposure and HLA in healthy donors. For this clone: As yet, its antigen is unknown.

Primers: 60 Vbeta forward and 13 Jbeta reverse. The data were produced by immunoSEQ multiplex PCR, yet TCRdb's version contains in-frame clones alone and is incomplete. This sample yields about 110,000 clones, of which approximately 81% are seen a single time; roughly 1.2% belongs to the top ten. Study-wide results and limits: According to an earlier analysis, most TCR beta V segments yielded productive rearrangements about 87% or about 30% of the time. The classifier was said to identify cytomegalovirus status with high specificity and sensitivity. HLA alleles were associated with fewer than 20,000 TCR beta sequences in a later analysis at 0.05 false discovery rate.

The sequence derives from a man younger than 40 in good health and CMV-seronegative. Sequences were obtained from PBMCs.

This CDR3 is CASSPQGNKVYGYTF. The CDR3 bases are TGTGCCAGTAGCCCACAGGGGAATAAAGTCTATGGCTACACCTTC. This chain uses TRBV19 with TRBJ1-2; 7 bases map to TRBD1. The germline gives CDR1 LNHDA, CDR2 SQIVND (reference sequence). This CDR3 comprises 15 residues. Germline trimming cut 6 bases from V and 4 bases from J; bases unmatched to any gene: 11.